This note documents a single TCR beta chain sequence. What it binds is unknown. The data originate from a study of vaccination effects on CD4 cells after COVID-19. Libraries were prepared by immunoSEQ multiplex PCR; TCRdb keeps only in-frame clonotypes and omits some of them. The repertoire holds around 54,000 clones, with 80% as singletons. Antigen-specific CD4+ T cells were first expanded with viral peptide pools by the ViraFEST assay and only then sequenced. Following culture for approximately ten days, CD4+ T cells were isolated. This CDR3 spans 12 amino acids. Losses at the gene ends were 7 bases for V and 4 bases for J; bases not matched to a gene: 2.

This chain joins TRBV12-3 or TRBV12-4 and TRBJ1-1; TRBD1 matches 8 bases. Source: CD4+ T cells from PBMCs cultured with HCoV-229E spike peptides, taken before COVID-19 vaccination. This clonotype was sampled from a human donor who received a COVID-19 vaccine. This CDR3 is CASNTGGTEAFF. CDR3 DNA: TGTGCCAGCAACACAGGGGGCACTGAAGCTTTCTTT.